These 8 T cell receptor beta chains were sequenced from one sample in a study of T cells in Graves' hyperthyroidism and ophthalmopathy (dated 2019 in TCRdb). The method behind the library was multiplex PCR. TCRdb names Illumina HiSeq 2000 as the instrument used. Amplification of TCR beta CDR3 regions was carried out from RNA transcripts. The first round of RT-PCR for the TCR CDR3 was performed with the HTBI primer set and the Qiagen OneStep RT-PCR kit. The public reads were reanalyzed by TCRdb: fastp trimming at Q25, MiXCR alignment, in-frame beta chains only. Here each entry gathers all rows of one CDR3 protein and keeps the most common genes and DNA. This sample lists approximately 430,000 distinct CDR3 sequences; less than 20% were detected once. The top ten clonotypes cover around 7.7% of the sample. Input material: blood. These receptor sequences come from a woman in her late teens or twenties with Graves' hyperthyroidism.

This clonotype was counted many times. CDR3 sequence: CASSPGYEQYF. The CDR3 coding sequence is TGTGCCAGCAGTCCCGGCTACGAGCAGTACTTC. The chain recombines TRBV12-3 or TRBV12-4 with TRBJ2-7; D is ambiguous. V dropped 5 bases and J dropped 3 bases, with 5 bases sitting between them. The CDR3 is made up of 11 amino acids.

Details on this clonotype: A much bigger clone sits one base away, suggesting this may be a read error. This chain's CDR3 is CASSSPRQGSEQYF. CDR3 nucleotides: TGTGCCAGCAGTTCTCCTCGACAGGGGAGCGAGCAGTACTTC. V and J are TRBV28 and TRBJ2-7, with 8 bases matching TRBD1. V lost 4 bases and J lost 6; bases outside the gene matches: 8. The CDR3 runs 14 residues. Germline lookup yields CDR1 MDHEN and CDR2 SYDVKM. Together with reference TRBV28 and TRBJ2-7, the CDR3 gives the full variable domain: DVKVTQSSRYLVKRTGEKVFLECVQDMDHENMFWYRQDPGLGLRLIYFSYDVKMKEKGDIPEGYSVSREKKERFSLILESASTNQTSMYLCASSSPRQGSEQYFGPGTRLTVT.

The chain couples TRBV4-1 to TRBJ1-2; D not certain. Per the germline V gene, CDR1 is MGHRA and CDR2 is YSYEKL. V was clipped by 3 bases and J by 3 bases, with 17 bases between them. CDR3 size: 16 residues. The chain's CDR3 is CASSHGMRGHDYGYTF. CDR3 DNA sequence: TGCGCCAGCAGCCACGGAATGAGAGGCCATGACTATGGCTACACCTTC.

V usage is TRBV3-1 and J usage is TRBJ1-5; a weak D match, TRBD1 (6 bases). Deletions cut 4 bases from V and 6 bases from J, with 13 bases between. Germline-derived CDR1 and CDR2 are LGHDT and YNNKEL (reference sequence). This CDR3 region has 14 residues. The CDR3 reads CASSRGDTGQPQHF. CDR3 DNA sequence: TGTGCCAGCAGCCGAGGGGACACGGGTCAGCCCCAGCATTTT. The full variable domain, completed using reference TRBV3-1 and TRBJ1-5, is DTAVSQTPKYLVTQMGNDKSIKCEQNLGHDTMYWYKQDSKKFLKIMFSYNNKELIINETVPNRFSPKSPDKAHLNLHINSLELGDSAVYFCASSRGDTGQPQHFGDGTRLSIL.

This clonotype was counted a single time. This chain connects TRBV7-6 to TRBJ2-7, with D uncertain. The length of the CDR3 is 16 residues. Per the germline V gene, CDR1 is SGHVS and CDR2 is FNYEAQ. Trimming pared 1 base from V and 2 bases from J, leaving 15 bases between. CDR3 loop: CASSLGSGRRAYEQYF. CDR3 nucleotide sequence: TGTGCCAGCAGCTTAGGAAGTGGCAGGCGCGCCTACGAGCAGTACTTC.

This clonotype was seen ten or more times. This chain links TRBV6-1 with TRBJ1-2, with TRBD1 matching over 7 bases. The J segment lost 4 bases and the V segment lost 5 bases, leaving 7 bases of the junction unmatched. The CDR3 has 14 residues. Germline values: CDR1 MNHNS, CDR2 SASEGT. The CDR3 nucleotides read TGTGCCAGCAGTTCGCAGACAGGGATCTATGGCTACACCTTC. It encodes CASSSQTGIYGYTF.

At least ten counts were recorded for this clonotype. The CDR3 protein is CASWTRQETQYF. CDR3 sequence (DNA): TGTGCCAGCTGGACTAGACAAGAGACCCAGTACTTC. The chain recombines TRBV12-3 or TRBV12-4 with TRBJ2-5, with 7 bases fitting TRBD2. Unmatched junction bases numbered 2, after V lost 8 bases and J lost 2 bases. The CDR3 sequence is 12 residues long.

The CDR3 protein is CASRDGVLNRGLGSPLHF. DNA for the CDR3: TGTGCCAGCAGGGACGGTGTACTCAACAGGGGGCTTGGTTCACCCCTCCACTTT. The chain joins TRBV5-4 to TRBJ1-6, with 9 bases that match TRBD1. The length of the CDR3 is 18 residues. V lost 5 bases, J lost 9 bases, and 18 bases stayed unmatched. Germline lookup yields CDR1 SGHNT and CDR2 YYREEE (reference sequence).